The 29 T cell receptor beta chains presented below share a single source sample, sequenced in a study of cytomegalovirus exposure and HLA in healthy donors. PCR used 60 Vbeta primers and 13 Jbeta primers. Method: immunoSEQ multiplex PCR; TCRdb's copy keeps in-frame clones and lacks some. The table has around 200,000 clones, 80% seen once. Sample: PBMCs. These TCRs come from a boy aged 5-17 years in good health and CMV-seronegative.

This rearrangement joins TRBV29-1 to TRBJ1-1; D gene unclear. Germline V gene data show CDR1 as SQVTM and CDR2 as ANQGSEA. The V end was cut by 1 base, the J end by 6 bases, with 12 bases between. The CDR3 consists of 13 residues. The CDR3: CSVEVGGSAEAFF. The CDR3 DNA follows: TGCAGCGTTGAAGTAGGAGGGTCGGCTGAAGCTTTCTTT.

This chain joins TRBV30 and TRBJ1-1; 10 bases are a match to TRBD1. The CDR3 has 13 amino acids. The germline gives CDR1 GTSNPN, CDR2 SVGIG (reference sequence). V shed 6 bases and J 10 bases; nucleotides not matched to a gene: 11. CDR3 sequence reads: CACHQGQGITAFF. In DNA form, the CDR3 reads TGTGCCTGCCACCAGGGACAGGGGATTACAGCTTTCTTT.

This sequence joins TRBV19 and TRBJ1-2; D is unresolved. The CDR3 is 13 amino acids. Germline CDR1 and CDR2: LNHDA and SQIVND (reference sequence). With 1 base removed from V and 4 bases from J, the gap between germline ends came to 7 bases. CDR3 sequence (DNA): TGTGCCAGTAGTATAGGGCCTGCCTATGGCTACACCTTC. Residues: CASSIGPAYGYTF.

This rearrangement joins TRBV19 to TRBJ1-6, with D possibly being TRBD1 (6 bases). Trimming took off 5 bases at V and 9 bases at J, with 14 bases between the two ends. Germline CDR1 and CDR2: LNHDA and SQIVND (reference sequence). The CDR3 loop spans 14 amino acids. The chain's CDR3 is CASSLPAGVSPLHF. In nucleotides, the CDR3 is TGTGCCAGTAGTCTCCCGGCAGGGGTTTCACCCCTCCACTTT.

This chain uses TRBV7-2 with TRBJ2-5; D unresolved. Near its end, the DNA agrees better with TRBJ2-7, so the J call may be wrong. Germline CDR1 is SGHTA and CDR2 is FQGNSA. There are 12 residues in the CDR3. The DNA of the CDR3 is TGTGCCAGCAGCTTAGCCCTGGGCGAGCAGTACTTC. It yields the protein CASSLALGEQYF.

CDR3 nucleotide sequence: TGTGCCTGGAGTCCCGGGACAGCGAACACCGGGGAGCTGTTTTTT. Translating it yields CAWSPGTANTGELFF. V is TRBV30 and J is TRBJ2-2; TRBD1 matches at 7 bases. Germline values: CDR1 GTSNPN, CDR2 SVGIG (reference sequence). The V segment lost 2 bases and the J segment 0 bases; nucleotides outside the gene matches: 3. The CDR3 runs to 15 residues.

The chain employs TRBV2 and TRBJ2-6; possible D gene TRBD2, 5 bases. V was clipped by 6 bases and J by 5 bases, with 26 bases between them. Germline V gene data show CDR1 as SNHLY and CDR2 as FYNNEI. This CDR3 contains 19 residues. CDR3 amino acids: CASRTASKAVSGRANVLTF. For the CDR3, the DNA is TGTGCCAGCAGGACGGCTAGCAAGGCAGTTAGTGGCCGGGCCAACGTCCTGACTTTC.

The V gene is TRBV29-1, the J gene TRBJ1-4; a possible D gene is TRBD1 (5 bases). CDR3 length equals 15 residues. The ends were cut back, 5 bases at V and 8 bases at J, with 21 bases in the middle. Per germline, CDR1 SQVTM and CDR2 ANQGSEA. The CDR3 protein is CSVTVWAGPREKLFF. For the CDR3, the DNA is TGCAGCGTTACAGTTTGGGCAGGGCCTCGGGAAAAACTGTTTTTT.

Notes on this clone: Other nucleotide sequences in the sample specify the same CDR3. The chain couples TRBV9 to TRBJ2-2; 11 bases fit TRBD2. Germline V lookup: CDR1 SGDLS, CDR2 YYNGEE. CDR3 length: 15 residues. After removal of 0 bases from V and 5 bases from J, the junction contained 0 bases not matched to a gene. The CDR3: CASSVGLAGTGELFF. The CDR3 DNA reads as TGTGCCAGCAGCGTAGGACTAGCGGGGACCGGGGAGCTGTTTTTT.

V and J are TRBV2 and TRBJ2-2; 8 bases map to TRBD1. V gave up 10 bases and J gave up 1 base; unmatched junction bases: 5. This CDR3 has 14 residues. Per germline, CDR1 SNHLY and CDR2 FYNNEI. The CDR3 nucleotides read TGTGCCAAACAGGGGGGCAAGAACACCGGGGAGCTGTTTTTT. Its protein product is CAKQGGKNTGELFF.

The rearrangement uses TRBV15 and TRBJ2-5; TRBD2 might be the D (6 bases). The CDR3 sequence is 14 residues long. CDR1 and CDR2 from the germline V gene are LNHNV and YYDKDF (reference sequence). The V and J ends lost 1 base and 11 bases respectively, with 17 bases between them. The CDR3, as DNA: TGTGCCACCAGCAGAGGAGGTCCCGTACGGGAGCAGTACTTC. Translation gives CATSRGGPVREQYF.

This clone was observed a few times. This chain links TRBV19 with TRBJ1-2; D uncertain. The CDR3 spans 12 residues. The V end lost 4 bases, the J end lost 9 bases, and 12 bases lay between the germline ends. Germline values: CDR1 LNHDA, CDR2 SQIVND (reference sequence). This CDR3 reads CASSTRDWSYTF. Here the CDR3 DNA reads TGTGCCAGTAGTACCCGGGATTGGAGCTACACCTTC.

The CDR3 region has the DNA TGTGCCAGCAGTGAAGGCGGGGGGACGAATGAAAAACTGTTTTTT. Amino acid sequence: CASSEGGGTNEKLFF. The chain carries TRBV6-1 and TRBJ1-4; tentatively, D is TRBD1 (5 bases). The CDR3 contains 15 residues. Looked up from germline, CDR1 is MNHNS and CDR2 is SASEGT. Trimming removed 1 base from V and 5 bases from J, with 11 bases in between.

The V call is TRBV27, the J call TRBJ2-1; 8 bases match TRBD2. The germline V gene has CDR1 MNHEY and CDR2 SMNVEV (reference sequence). The junction had 11 bases not matched to a gene; V was cut back by 5 bases and J by 8 bases. This CDR3 contains 15 residues. For the CDR3, the DNA is TGTGCCAGCAGTCTCCGACTAGCGAGCCTTCATGAGCAGTTCTTC. Encoded protein: CASSLRLASLHEQFF.

This clone was seen only a few times. The chain joins TRBV7-3 to TRBJ2-2; 11 bases map to TRBD2. The germline CDR1 and CDR2 sequences are SGHTA and FQGTGA. Trimming at V came to 5 bases and at J to 5 bases, leaving 10 bases not matched to a gene. The CDR3 totals 17 residues. CDR3 nucleotides: TGTGCCAGCAGCCCTTCCTATCTAGCGGGAGGAACCGGGGAGCTGTTTTTT. It translates to CASSPSYLAGGTGELFF.

On this clone: Germline is not matched at one junction end, which may reflect a read error. The chain carries TRBV5-1 and TRBJ2-7; 12 bases agree with TRBD2. The germline CDR1 and CDR2 sequences are SGHRS and YFSETQ. CDR3 size: 18 residues. The CDR3 spells CASSLATSGGLSSCEQYF. CDR3 DNA: TGCGCCAGCAGCTTGGCGACTAGCGGGGGCCTTAGCTCCTGCGAGCAGTACTTC.

V is TRBV2 and J is TRBJ1-1; a weak D match, TRBD1 (5 bases). The CDR3 covers 14 residues. Trimming left V 5 bases short and J 5 bases short, with 15 bases between. The germline gives CDR1 SNHLY, CDR2 FYNNEI. CDR3 region: CASSMRQGLTEAFF. CDR3 bases: TGTGCCAGCAGTATGAGGCAGGGCTTAACTGAAGCTTTCTTT.

In this sample, this clone turned up a few times. This chain uses TRBV30 with TRBJ1-2, with 7 bases that match TRBD1. Germline loops: CDR1 GTSNPN, CDR2 SVGIG (reference sequence). The V gene end was trimmed by 4 bases and the J gene end by 5 bases; junction bases not matched to a gene: 7. This CDR3 contains 13 residues. For the CDR3, the DNA is TGTGCCTGGATTGAAGACAGGGAGTATGGCTACACCTTC. As protein: CAWIEDREYGYTF.

The chain uses TRBV18 and TRBJ1-4; D is ambiguous. CDR3 size: 16 residues. The germline V and J ends were trimmed by 3 bases and 2 bases, with 13 bases remaining between them. Germline lookup yields CDR1 KGHSH and CDR2 LQKENI. The CDR3 here is CASSPAVSGTNEKLFF. The CDR3, as DNA: TGTGCCAGCTCACCGGCGGTTTCCGGGACTAATGAAAAACTGTTTTTT.

The genes are TRBV18 and TRBJ1-2, with 7 bases matching TRBD1. V trimming: 2 bases; J trimming: 6 bases; junction bases outside the gene matches: 3. The CDR3 covers 13 residues. CDR1 and CDR2 (germline): KGHSH, LQKENI. The CDR3 spells CASSPRGQDGYTF. CDR3 coding DNA: TGTGCCAGCTCACCAAGGGGGCAGGATGGCTACACCTTC.

This clone was observed a few times. The V call is TRBV9, the J call TRBJ2-2, with 11 bases fitting TRBD2. Losses at the gene ends were 3 bases for V and 6 bases for J; bases not matched to a gene: 4. The CDR3 extends over 15 amino acids. Germline loops: CDR1 SGDLS, CDR2 YYNGEE. For the CDR3, the DNA is TGTGCCAGCAGCGGCGGGACTAGCGGAGCCGGGGAGCTGTTTTTT. Translated: CASSGGTSGAGELFF.

This clone was seen a handful of times. The chain employs TRBV9 and TRBJ1-1; perhaps TRBD1 as D (6 bases). This CDR3 is 15 amino acids long. Trimming took off 0 bases at V and 5 bases at J, with 14 bases between the two ends. Germline CDR1 and CDR2: SGDLS and YYNGEE. CDR3 sequence reads: CASSVAERGGTEAFF. The CDR3 bases are TGTGCCAGCAGCGTAGCGGAAAGGGGGGGGACTGAAGCTTTCTTT.

The chain combines TRBV10-3 with TRBJ1-1; the match to TRBD1 covers 12 bases. CDR1 is ENHRY, CDR2 SYGVKD, per germline. Unmatched junction bases numbered 16, after V lost 6 bases and J lost 5 bases. The CDR3 runs to 18 residues. CDR3 in amino acids: CAIRNKGQGAVSRTEAFF. CDR3 bases: TGTGCCATCAGGAACAAGGGACAGGGGGCAGTATCGCGAACTGAAGCTTTCTTT.

The chain employs TRBV19 and TRBJ2-7, with 8 bases aligning to TRBD1. The V gene's germline CDR1 is LNHDA and CDR2 SQIVND (reference sequence). CDR3 length equals 13 residues. V shed 7 bases and J 5 bases; nucleotides not matched to a gene: 7. This chain's CDR3 is CASIRTGSHEQYF. In nucleotides, the CDR3 is TGTGCCAGTATTAGGACAGGGAGCCACGAGCAGTACTTC. The variable domain in full, completed from reference TRBV19 and TRBJ2-7, reads DGGITQSPKYLFRKEGQNVTLSCEQNLNHDAMYWYRQDPGQGLRLIYYSQIVNDFQKGDIAEGYSVSREKKESFPLTVTSAQKNPTAFYLCASIRTGSHEQYFGPGTRLTVT.

This rearrangement joins TRBV9 to TRBJ1-1; TRBD1 aligns across 8 bases. The CDR3 has 14 residues. Germline values: CDR1 SGDLS, CDR2 YYNGEE. V lost 3 bases and J lost 5; bases outside the gene matches: 6. This chain's CDR3 is CASSADRGSTEAFF. Here the CDR3 DNA reads TGTGCCAGCAGCGCTGACAGGGGTTCGACTGAAGCTTTCTTT.

J is TRBJ1-2 and V is TRBV28; TRBD1 might be the D (6 bases). In germline, CDR1 is MDHEN, CDR2 SYDVKM. V lost 4 bases and J lost 4, with 10 bases in between. There are 13 residues in the CDR3. The chain's CDR3 is CASSYYRAYGYTF. In nucleotides, the CDR3 is TGTGCCAGCAGTTATTACAGGGCCTATGGCTACACCTTC.

This rearrangement joins TRBV11-1 to TRBJ2-5, with 9 bases lining up with TRBD2. Germline CDR1 and CDR2: SGHAT and FQDESV (reference sequence). Trimming cost V 1 base and J 5 bases; bases outside gene matches: 17. The CDR3 is 19 residues long. The CDR3 nucleotides are TGTGCCAGCAGCTTAGATAGCGGCGGTGGCGGGAGGGCCGGGGAGACCCAGTACTTC. Translating gives CASSLDSGGGGRAGETQYF. The whole variable domain, filled in from reference TRBV11-1 and TRBJ2-5, reads EAEVAQSPRYKITEKSQAVAFWCDPISGHATLYWYRQILGQGPELLVQFQDESVVDDSQLPKDRFSAERLKGVDSTLKIQPAELGDSAMYLCASSLDSGGGGRAGETQYFGPGTRLLVL.

V is TRBV5-6 and J is TRBJ1-4, with TRBD1 matching 7 bases. The V and J ends lost 3 bases and 8 bases, in that order; junction bases with no gene match: 10. The CDR3 extends over 15 amino acids. Per germline, CDR1 SGHDT and CDR2 YYEEEE. For the CDR3, the DNA is TGTGCCAGCAGCTCCAAGACAGGGTGGGACGAAAAACTGTTTTTT. This gives the protein CASSSKTGWDEKLFF.

This clone showed up just a few times. The J gene is TRBJ2-5, the V gene TRBV28, with a tentative D call TRBD2 (5 bases). With the DNA end fitting TRBJ2-7 better, the J assignment may be wrong. Germline lookup yields CDR1 MDHEN and CDR2 SYDVKM. The CDR3 extends over 13 amino acids. CDR3 in DNA: TGTGCCAGCAGTTTGGCGGGCGGCTACGAGCAGTACTTC. This encodes CASSLAGGYEQYF.